These 30 T cell receptor beta chains originate from one sample sequenced in a study of blood T cell repertoires in COVID-19. Generated by immunoSEQ multiplex PCR, the TCRdb table keeps only in-frame clones and is missing some. The repertoire holds 300,000 to 400,000 clones, 86% seen once, with roughly 4.2% in the top ten. The sample was PBMCs or T cells enriched from blood (not recorded which). Every receptor here comes from a woman aged 40-49 years with acute COVID-19.

The chain uses TRBV4-2 and TRBJ2-7, with D possibly matching TRBD2 (5 bases). This CDR3 comprises 15 residues. Germline loops: CDR1 LGHNA, CDR2 YNFKEQ. V gave up 0 bases and J gave up 3 bases, with 12 bases separating them. CDR3 residues: CASSQEDRGIYEQYF. The CDR3 nucleotides read TGTGCCAGCAGCCAAGAGGATCGAGGGATCTACGAGCAGTACTTC.

V is TRBV9 and J is TRBJ1-3, with TRBD1 as a possible D gene (6 bases). Per the germline V gene, CDR1 is SGDLS and CDR2 is YYNGEE. This CDR3 spans 16 amino acids. Deletions cut 2 bases from V and 1 base from J, with 13 bases between. CDR3 region: CASSVTGFLSGNTIYF. Written as DNA, the CDR3 is TGTGCCAGCAGCGTTACAGGGTTTCTTTCTGGAAACACCATATATTTT.

The CDR3 region is CASSTLQTGDNYGYTF. CDR3 nucleotides: TGTGCCAGCTCAACCCTACAGACAGGGGATAACTATGGCTACACCTTC. This rearrangement joins TRBV18 to TRBJ1-2; 8 bases fit TRBD1. With 5 bases clipped from V and 1 base from J, the junction kept 9 bases outside the gene matches. Germline V gives CDR1 KGHSH, CDR2 LQKENI. This CDR3 region has 16 residues.

This chain uses TRBV7-6 with TRBJ1-1; possibly TRBD1 for D (5 bases). The CDR3 contains 16 residues. The germline gives CDR1 SGHVS, CDR2 FNYEAQ. V lost 1 base to trimming and J lost 0 bases, with 12 bases between them. CDR3 bases: TGTGCCAGCAGCTTAGGCGCGGGGCGAATGAACACTGAAGCTTTCTTT. This codes for CASSLGAGRMNTEAFF. Looking up the rest from reference TRBV7-6 and TRBJ1-1 gives the full variable domain: GAGVSQSPRYKVTKRGQDVALRCDPISGHVSLYWYRQALGQGPEFLTYFNYEAQQDKSGLPNDRFSAERPEGSISTLTIQRTEQRDSAMYRCASSLGAGRMNTEAFFGQGTRLTVV.

The rearrangement joins TRBV19 to TRBJ2-5, with D possibly TRBD2 on 5 matching bases. The V end was cut by 8 bases, the J end by 0 bases, with 10 bases between. Looked up from germline, CDR1 is LNHDA and CDR2 is SQIVND (reference sequence). The CDR3 sequence is 13 residues long. The CDR3: CASARGYQETQYF. For the CDR3, the DNA is TGTGCCAGTGCCCGGGGTTACCAAGAGACCCAGTACTTC.

This chain joins TRBV10-3 and TRBJ2-1; 8 bases line up with TRBD2. This CDR3 has 16 amino acids. Germline lookup yields CDR1 ENHRY and CDR2 SYGVKD. The V segment lost 4 bases and the J segment 9 bases; nucleotides outside the gene matches: 14. DNA for the CDR3: TGTGCCATCAGTGCGTTGGAAGCGGGAGTATCAGGTGAGCAGTTCTTC. It is translated as CAISALEAGVSGEQFF.

V usage is TRBV5-1 and J usage is TRBJ1-2, with 7 bases aligning to TRBD1. V dropped 6 bases and J dropped 6; count of bases not matched to a gene: 17. There are 16 residues in the CDR3. In germline, CDR1 is SGHRS, CDR2 YFSETQ. This chain's CDR3 is CASMGGQVAVPDGYTF. The CDR3, as DNA: TGCGCCAGCATGGGAGGACAGGTTGCTGTTCCAGATGGCTACACCTTC.

The V call is TRBV29-1, the J call TRBJ2-3; TRBD2 is a possible D gene (5 bases). Trimming pared 4 bases from V and 3 bases from J, leaving 17 bases between. Germline V CDR1 and CDR2: SQVTM, ANQGSEA. This CDR3 has 15 amino acids. As DNA, the CDR3 is TGCAGCGTTGGCGAGGGAAAGTATCAAACAGATACGCAGTATTTT. Protein product: CSVGEGKYQTDTQYF.

The rearrangement links TRBV6-5 to TRBJ1-2; D may be TRBD1 (5 bases). Trimming took 0 bases from V and 8 from J, leaving 10 bases between them. The germline CDR1 and CDR2 sequences are MNHEY and SVGAGI. The CDR3 covers 13 residues. This chain's CDR3 is CASSYSGGEGYTF. Written as DNA, the CDR3 is TGTGCCAGCAGTTACTCGGGGGGGGAAGGCTACACCTTC.

This clone was seen a single time. The J gene is TRBJ2-7, the V gene TRBV12-5; D perhaps matches TRBD2 (6 bases). The germline V gene has CDR1 LGHNT and CDR2 FRNRAP. The CDR3 has 13 residues. V dropped 2 bases and J dropped 7 bases, with 12 bases sitting between them. CDR3 loop: CASGLSGSGEQYF. The CDR3 nucleotides are TGTGCTAGTGGTTTGAGTGGGAGCGGGGAGCAGTACTTC.

The CDR3: CASSYSGTGYYGYTF. CDR3 in DNA: TGTGCCAGCAGTTACTCTGGGACAGGGTACTATGGCTACACCTTC. The chain carries TRBV6-5 and TRBJ1-2, with 9 bases identical to TRBD1. V shed 0 bases and J 3 bases; nucleotides not matched to a gene: 2. The CDR3 length is 15 residues. CDR1 and CDR2 (germline): MNHEY, SVGAGI.

The V and J genes are TRBV27 and TRBJ1-4; D is uncertain. In germline, CDR1 is MNHEY, CDR2 SMNVEV (reference sequence). Between the trimmed V and J ends, which lost 3 bases and 8 bases, there was a span of 13 bases. The CDR3 totals 14 residues. The CDR3 nucleotides read TGTGCCAGCAGTTTGCGGGGTAGAGGGGAAAAACTGTTTTTT. This encodes CASSLRGRGEKLFF. The full variable domain, completed using reference TRBV27 and TRBJ1-4, is EAQVTQNPRYLITVTGKKLTVTCSQNMNHEYMSWYRQDPGLGLRQIYYSMNVEVTDKGDVPEGYKVSRKEKRNFPLILESPSPNQTSLYFCASSLRGRGEKLFFGSGTQLSVL.

The chain is built from TRBV7-9 and TRBJ2-1; 11 bases align to TRBD1. V dropped 4 bases and J dropped 8; count of bases not matched to a gene: 7. Germline V gene data show CDR1 as SEHNR and CDR2 as FQNEAQ (reference sequence). The CDR3 is made up of 15 amino acids. CDR3 sequence: CASSSSGTGGHEQFF. The DNA of the CDR3 is TGTGCCAGCAGCTCTTCCGGGACAGGGGGGCATGAGCAGTTCTTC.

V usage is TRBV6-5 and J usage is TRBJ2-1; 13 nucleotides line up with TRBD2. The CDR3 consists of 16 residues. The germline V gene has CDR1 MNHEY and CDR2 SVGAGI. The ends lost 2 bases at V and 9 bases at J; junction bases unmatched: 7. This CDR3 reads CASSYGLAGVGGEQFF. The CDR3 DNA reads as TGTGCCAGCAGTTACGGACTAGCGGGAGTGGGTGGTGAGCAGTTCTTC.

This chain joins TRBV5-1 and TRBJ1-4; weak D call: TRBD1 (5 bases). The V gene's germline CDR1 is SGHRS and CDR2 YFSETQ. V was cut by 3 bases and J by 3 bases, with 12 bases left in between. The CDR3 covers 15 residues. DNA for the CDR3: TGCGCCAGCAGCTGGAGGGGATCCGCTAATGAAAAACTGTTTTTT. It codes for CASSWRGSANEKLFF.

The chain couples TRBV5-6 to TRBJ2-2; TRBD2 matches 7 bases. Germline CDR1 reads SGHDT; CDR2 reads YYEEEE. This CDR3 contains 14 residues. The J segment lost 2 bases and the V segment lost 6 bases, leaving 4 bases of the junction unmatched. The CDR3 reads CASNAGVNTGELFF. For the CDR3, the DNA is TGTGCCAGCAACGCGGGGGTTAACACCGGGGAGCTGTTTTTT.

The chain is built from TRBV27 and TRBJ1-6; the D is unclear. In germline, CDR1 is MNHEY, CDR2 SMNVEV (reference sequence). There are 14 residues in the CDR3. V lost 5 bases and J 8 bases, leaving 13 bases between the germline ends. CDR3 bases: TGTGCCAGCAGTGCCATAACCGGTTATTCACCCCTCCACTTT. This translates into CASSAITGYSPLHF.

The chain links TRBV27 to TRBJ1-1; maybe TRBD1 (6 bases). Trimming pared 2 bases from V and 1 base from J, leaving 8 bases between. Germline CDR1 MNHEY, CDR2 SMNVEV (reference sequence). The CDR3 sequence is 14 residues long. The CDR3 spells CASSLTGKNTEAFF. CDR3 DNA sequence: TGTGCCAGCAGTTTAACAGGGAAGAACACTGAAGCTTTCTTT.

The sample holds a few counts of this clone. This chain links TRBV4-2 with TRBJ1-2; 7 nucleotides align to TRBD1. The CDR3 extends over 14 amino acids. Trimming removed 5 bases from V and 5 bases from J; junction bases left unmatched: 8. The V gene's germline CDR1 is LGHNA and CDR2 YNFKEQ. This chain's CDR3 is CASSSTGSGYGYTF. CDR3 coding DNA: TGTGCCAGCAGCTCGACAGGGAGCGGGTATGGCTACACCTTC.

The V and J genes are TRBV6-2 or TRBV6-3 and TRBJ2-5; 10 nucleotides match TRBD1. This CDR3 is 18 amino acids long. CDR1 is MNHEY, CDR2 SVGEGT, per germline. V trimming: 4 bases; J trimming: 5 bases; junction bases outside the gene matches: 16. CDR3 sequence reads: CASSWSGESDRGRETQYF. The DNA of the CDR3 is TGTGCCAGCAGTTGGAGTGGGGAATCGGACAGGGGGAGGGAGACCCAGTACTTC.

The chain uses TRBV5-1 and TRBJ2-3; 7 bases fit TRBD2. V gave up 3 bases and J gave up 2 bases; unmatched junction bases: 3. Germline lookup yields CDR1 SGHRS and CDR2 YFSETQ. The CDR3 consists of 14 residues. CDR3 in DNA: TGCGCCAGCAGCTGGGCGGGGGACACAGATACGCAGTATTTT. Protein: CASSWAGDTDTQYF. The full variable domain, completed using reference TRBV5-1 and TRBJ2-3, is KAGVTQTPRYLIKTRGQQVTLSCSPISGHRSVSWYQQTPGQGLQFLFEYFSETQRNKGNFPGRFSGRQFSNSRSEMNVSTLELGDSALYLCASSWAGDTDTQYFGPGTRLTVL.

CDR3 nucleotides: TGTGCCAGCAGCTTAGCGGTGTGGCAGGGATTTCTTCAGCCCCAGCATTTT. Protein: CASSLAVWQGFLQPQHF. This chain links TRBV7-8 with TRBJ1-5; tentatively, D is TRBD1 (5 bases). The CDR3 has 17 residues. Deletions cut 0 bases from V and 6 bases from J, with 18 bases between. The germline CDR1 and CDR2 sequences are SGHVS and FQNEAQ.

The genes are TRBV6-6 and TRBJ1-2; D is perhaps TRBD1 (6 bases). This CDR3 spans 16 amino acids. Per the germline V gene, CDR1 is MNHNY and CDR2 is SVGAGI (reference sequence). Trimming took 0 bases from V and 2 from J, leaving 13 bases between them. The CDR3 coding sequence is TGTGCCAGCAGTTACTCGATGAGGGGGAAAAACTATGGCTACACCTTC. Residues: CASSYSMRGKNYGYTF.

CDR3 nucleotide sequence: TGTGCCAGCAGTTTCGATCCGACACAGGGTTTCGACTACACCTTC. It yields the protein CASSFDPTQGFDYTF. The chain has TRBV7-6 and TRBJ1-2; perhaps TRBD1 as D (6 bases). The V and J ends lost 6 bases and 10 bases respectively, with 24 bases between them. Per the germline V gene, CDR1 is SGHVS and CDR2 is FNYEAQ. The CDR3 loop spans 15 amino acids.

This clone was detected only once. The same CDR3 also results from other DNA sequences found in this sample. The chain has TRBV28 and TRBJ1-4; D not certain. The V gene lost 8 bases and the J gene lost 8 bases, with 12 bases spanning the gap. The CDR3 totals 12 residues. Germline V gene lookup returns CDR1 MDHEN and CDR2 SYDVKM. CDR3 sequence: CASGGRREKLFF. The CDR3 region has the DNA TGTGCCAGCGGAGGTAGGAGGGAAAAACTGTTTTTT.

The V gene is TRBV18, the J gene TRBJ2-5, with a weak D call TRBD1 (5 bases). Germline CDR1 is KGHSH and CDR2 is LQKENI. The length of the CDR3 is 13 residues. The germline V and J ends were trimmed by 2 bases and 1 base, with 5 bases remaining between them. The CDR3 protein is CASSPDSQETQYF. DNA for the CDR3: TGTGCCAGCTCACCAGACAGCCAAGAGACCCAGTACTTC.

This rearrangement joins TRBV5-1 to TRBJ2-2, with D tentatively TRBD2 (7 bases). The CDR3 loop spans 15 amino acids. Looked up from germline, CDR1 is SGHRS and CDR2 is YFSETQ. The germline V and J ends were trimmed by 4 bases and 6 bases, with 16 bases remaining between them. CDR3: CASSGTGGESGELFF. The CDR3 DNA reads as TGCGCCAGCAGCGGCACGGGGGGCGAGTCCGGGGAGCTGTTTTTT.

The chain has TRBV12-3 or TRBV12-4 and TRBJ1-1; D is unresolved. V was trimmed by 5 bases and J by 5 bases, leaving 12 bases between them. The CDR3 contains 13 residues. CDR3: CASSVRGWTEAFF. Here the CDR3 DNA reads TGTGCCAGCAGTGTTCGGGGATGGACTGAAGCTTTCTTT.

The chain couples TRBV20-1 to TRBJ2-1; possibly TRBD1 for D (5 bases). The V gene's germline CDR1 is DFQATT and CDR2 SNEGSKA (reference sequence). This CDR3 contains 12 residues. Trimming shortened V by 3 bases and J by 10 bases, and 13 bases separated the two germline ends. The CDR3 DNA sequence: TGCAGTGCTAGTGAGGCAGGGTCCGAGCAGTTCTTC. Encoded protein: CSASEAGSEQFF.

In its sample, this clone was seen once. The chain joins TRBV10-2 to TRBJ1-2; TRBD1 aligns across 8 bases. Germline V gene data show CDR1 as WSHSY and CDR2 as SAAADI. The CDR3 extends over 16 amino acids. V dropped 6 bases and J dropped 1; count of bases not matched to a gene: 10. The CDR3 loop reads CASSAMTGVFNYGYTF. The CDR3 DNA is TGCGCCAGCAGCGCAATGACAGGGGTCTTTAACTATGGCTACACCTTC.